This TCR beta chain was captured in a study of graft-versus-host responses after intestinal transplantation. Study-level findings and limits: GvH clones turned up in recipient marrow; some had shown up first in ileum or blood. Clonal ratios of graft-versus-host to host-versus-graft in allografts were high for patients exhibiting graft-donor T cell macrochimerism.

Here immunoSEQ multiplex PCR was the method, and the copy in TCRdb shows in-frame clones only, minus some. The table records tens of thousands of clones, 84% of them present only once. Comment on this clone: As yet, its antigen is unknown.

The sample was unstimulated CD4+ T cells sorted from spleen or lymph node cells, taken before transplant. The TCR was taken from a human donor who was the organ donor for an intestinal transplant.

The DNA for the CDR3 is TGTGCCAGCAGCGAGACTACAGGGTGGAGAACTGAAGCTTTCTTT. Residues: CASSETTGWRTEAFF. This sequence joins TRBV9 and TRBJ1-1, with TRBD1 as a possible D gene (6 bases). This CDR3 has 15 amino acids. The germline CDR1 and CDR2 sequences are SGDLS and YYNGEE. The V end lost 3 bases, the J end lost 5 bases, and 17 bases lay between the germline ends.